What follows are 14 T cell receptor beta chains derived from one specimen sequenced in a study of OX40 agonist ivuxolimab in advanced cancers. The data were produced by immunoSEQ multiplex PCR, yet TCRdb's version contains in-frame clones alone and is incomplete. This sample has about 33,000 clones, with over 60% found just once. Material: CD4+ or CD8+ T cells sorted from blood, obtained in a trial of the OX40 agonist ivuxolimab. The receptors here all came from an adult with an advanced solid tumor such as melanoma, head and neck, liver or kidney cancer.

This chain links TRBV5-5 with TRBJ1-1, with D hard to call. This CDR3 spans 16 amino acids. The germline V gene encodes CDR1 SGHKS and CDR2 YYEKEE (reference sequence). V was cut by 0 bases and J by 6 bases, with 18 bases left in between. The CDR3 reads CASSLVGPPTNAEAFF. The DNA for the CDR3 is TGTGCCAGCAGCTTGGTTGGGCCACCCACTAACGCTGAAGCTTTCTTT. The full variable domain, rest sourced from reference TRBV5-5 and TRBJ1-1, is DAGVTQSPTHLIKTRGQQVTLRCSPISGHKSVSWYQQVLGQGPQFIFQYYEKEERGRGNFPDRFSARQFPNYSSELNVNALLLGDSALYLCASSLVGPPTNAEAFFGQGTRLTVV.

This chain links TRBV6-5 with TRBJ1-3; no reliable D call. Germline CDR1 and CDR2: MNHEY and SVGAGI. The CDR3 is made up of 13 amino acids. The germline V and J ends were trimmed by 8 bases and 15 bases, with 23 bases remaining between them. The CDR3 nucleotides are TGTGCCAGCCAACCTCCTACCGCCCGTTCTCCATATTTT. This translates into CASQPPTARSPYF.

The CDR3 DNA is TGTGCCAGTAGTATAGTCTGGGGGAATACGCAGTATTTT. Amino acid sequence: CASSIVWGNTQYF. This chain connects TRBV19 to TRBJ2-3, with D tentatively TRBD1 or TRBD2 (5 bases each). V lost 1 base and J 7 bases, leaving 9 bases between the germline ends. The CDR3 is made up of 13 amino acids. Per the germline V gene, CDR1 is LNHDA and CDR2 is SQIVND (reference sequence).

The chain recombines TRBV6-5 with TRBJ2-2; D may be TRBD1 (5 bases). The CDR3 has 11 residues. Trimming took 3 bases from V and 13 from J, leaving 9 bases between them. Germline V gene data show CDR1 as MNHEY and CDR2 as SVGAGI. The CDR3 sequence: CASSYLRGLFF. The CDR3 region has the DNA TGTGCCAGCAGTTATTTAAGGGGGCTGTTTTTT.

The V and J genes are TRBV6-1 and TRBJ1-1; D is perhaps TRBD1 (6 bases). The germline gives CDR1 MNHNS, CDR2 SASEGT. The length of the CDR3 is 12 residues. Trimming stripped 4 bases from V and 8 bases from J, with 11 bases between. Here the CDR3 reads CASSGGTPEAFF. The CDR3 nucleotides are TGTGCCAGCAGTGGGGGGACACCAGAAGCTTTCTTT.

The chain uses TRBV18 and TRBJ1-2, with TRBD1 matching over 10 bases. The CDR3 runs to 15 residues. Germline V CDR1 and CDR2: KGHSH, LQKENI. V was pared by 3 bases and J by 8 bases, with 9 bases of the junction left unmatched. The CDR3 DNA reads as TGTGCCAGCTCACCCCTGGGACAGGGGTTGCAGGGCTACACCTTC. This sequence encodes CASSPLGQGLQGYTF. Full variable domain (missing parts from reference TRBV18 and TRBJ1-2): NAGVMQNPRHLVRRRGQEARLRCSPMKGHSHVYWYRQLPEEGLKFMVYLQKENIIDESGMPKERFSAEFPKEGPSILRIQQVVRGDSAAYFCASSPLGQGLQGYTFGSGTRLTVV.

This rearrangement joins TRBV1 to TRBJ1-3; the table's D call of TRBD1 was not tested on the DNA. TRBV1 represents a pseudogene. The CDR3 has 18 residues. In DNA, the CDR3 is TGCACCAGCAGCCAAGATCTTACATGCCGTGACTCTGGAAACACCATATATTTT. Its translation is CTSSQDLTCRDSGNTIYF.

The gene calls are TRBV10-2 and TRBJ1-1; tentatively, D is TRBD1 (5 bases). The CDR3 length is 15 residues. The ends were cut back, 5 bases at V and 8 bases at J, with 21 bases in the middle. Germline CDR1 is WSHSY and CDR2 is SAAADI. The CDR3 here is CASSSYGGDGTEAFF. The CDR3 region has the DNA TGCGCCAGCAGTTCTTACGGTGGGGACGGAACAGAAGCTTTCTTT.

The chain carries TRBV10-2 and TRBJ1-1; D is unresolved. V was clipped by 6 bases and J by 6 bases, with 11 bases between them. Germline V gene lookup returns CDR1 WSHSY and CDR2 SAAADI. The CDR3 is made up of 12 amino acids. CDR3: CASSSLMAEAFF. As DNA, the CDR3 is TGCGCCAGCAGCTCGTTAATGGCTGAAGCTTTCTTT.

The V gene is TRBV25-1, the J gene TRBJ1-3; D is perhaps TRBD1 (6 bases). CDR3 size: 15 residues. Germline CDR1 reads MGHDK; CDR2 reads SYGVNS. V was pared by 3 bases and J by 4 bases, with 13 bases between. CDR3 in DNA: TGTGCCAGCAGTGAGTCCGGGACAACAGGAAACACCATATATTTT. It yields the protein CASSESGTTGNTIYF.

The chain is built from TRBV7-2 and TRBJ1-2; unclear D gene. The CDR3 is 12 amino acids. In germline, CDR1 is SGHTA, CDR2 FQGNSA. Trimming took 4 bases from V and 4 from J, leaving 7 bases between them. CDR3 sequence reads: CASSSRLYGYTF. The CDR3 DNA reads TGTGCCAGCAGCTCCCGACTCTATGGCTACACCTTC.

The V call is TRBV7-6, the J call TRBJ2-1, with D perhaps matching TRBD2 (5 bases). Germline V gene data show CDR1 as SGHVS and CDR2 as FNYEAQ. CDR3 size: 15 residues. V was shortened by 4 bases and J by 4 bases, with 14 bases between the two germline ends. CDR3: CASSSGLGFYNEQFF. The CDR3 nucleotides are TGTGCCAGCAGCTCTGGACTGGGGTTTTACAATGAGCAGTTCTTC.

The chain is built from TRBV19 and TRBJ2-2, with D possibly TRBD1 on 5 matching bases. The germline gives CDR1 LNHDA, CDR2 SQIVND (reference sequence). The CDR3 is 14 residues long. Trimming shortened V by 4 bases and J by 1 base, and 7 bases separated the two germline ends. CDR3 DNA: TGTGCCAGTAGTAAGGGGCTGAACACCGGGGAGCTGTTTTTT. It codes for CASSKGLNTGELFF.

CDR3 DNA: TGTGCCAGCAACAGGGACTATAGCAATCAGCCCCAGCATTTT. Translated, it gives CASNRDYSNQPQHF. The chain couples TRBV6-5 to TRBJ1-5, with D possibly TRBD1 on 6 matching bases. Between the trimmed V and J ends, which lost 7 bases and 0 bases, there was a span of 10 bases. This CDR3 has 14 residues. In germline, CDR1 is MNHEY, CDR2 SVGAGI.